The clone carrying this T cell receptor (beta chain) was observed at least ten times. CDR3 length: 16 amino acids. Germline V gene lookup returns CDR1 LGHNA and CDR2 YSLEER. V was pared by 1 base and J by 3 bases, with 3 bases of the junction left unmatched. This record comes from a study of T cells after yellow fever vaccination. TCRdb reprocessed the 5' RACE reads with MiXCR, giving one entry per CDR3 protein. The table has 200,000 to 250,000 distinct CDR3 sequences, 6.9% seen once. Material: CD4+ T cells sorted from PBMCs, obtained 15 days after the yellow fever booster vaccination. The chain combines TRBV4-3 with TRBJ2-2; TRBD1 matches 9 bases. The origin of this receptor is a man aged 25-45 years who received the YFV17D yellow fever vaccine. The CDR3 DNA reads as TGCGCCAGCAGCCAAGCCGGACAGGGGTACACCGGGGAGCTGTTTTTT. Amino acid sequence: CASSQAGQGYTGELFF.